A selection of T cell receptor beta chains follows, all from one sample in a study of early T cells in non-severe SARS-CoV-2 infection. TCRdb re-derived calls from the 5' RACE reads in MiXCR, one entry per CDR3 protein. The data contain 25,000 to 35,000 distinct CDR3 sequences, approximately 6.4% of them singletons. The sample was whole blood, taken at baseline. The source is an adult who was a healthcare worker with PCR-confirmed SARS-CoV-2 infection or an uninfected control (not recorded which). Both conserved end residues are trimmed from each CDR3. Fields, in order: J gene, D gene, V gene, CDR3 protein. The D gene is left open where the match is weak.

TRBJ2-7	NA	TRBV28	ASSLGTFYEQY
TRBJ2-1	TRBD1	TRBV11-3	ASSLVPLGDRAYNEQF
TRBJ2-5	NA	TRBV20-1	SASEDIPQETQY
TRBJ2-1	TRBD2	TRBV20-1	SARDPGRANEQF
TRBJ2-2	TRBD2	TRBV7-9	ASSLLSGRADLTGELF
TRBJ2-1	TRBD2	TRBV11-2	ASSPNPSGGSYNEQF
TRBJ2-7	TRBD1	TRBV6-5	ASSYSGQGYEQY
TRBJ1-1	NA	TRBV5-1	ASSFLGEPSNTEAF
TRBJ2-7	NA	TRBV12-3/TRBV12-4	ASSYGTWTANGQY
TRBJ2-2	NA	TRBV7-3	ASSRQKGTGELF
TRBJ1-1	NA	TRBV5-1	ASSLITGSNTEAF
TRBJ2-7	TRBD1	TRBV7-9	ASSFGGQGYEQY
TRBJ2-1	NA	TRBV7-8	ASSLGRGAAYNEQF
TRBJ2-1	NA	TRBV5-1	ASSLVYLGGPYNEQF
TRBJ2-5	TRBD1	TRBV2	ASNRGQETQY
TRBJ2-3	TRBD2	TRBV24-1	ATSAEPGLAGYTDTQY
TRBJ2-1	NA	TRBV11-1	ASSLTYTSHNEQF
TRBJ2-1	TRBD2	TRBV14	ASSVSSGYNEQF
TRBJ2-3	NA	TRBV5-4	ASSLDLDSRGDTQY
TRBJ2-3	TRBD2	TRBV20-1	SAALAGVTDTQY
TRBJ2-5	NA	TRBV7-6	ASSFAFGETQY
TRBJ2-7	TRBD1	TRBV6-1	ASTGQVLDAYEQY
TRBJ1-5	TRBD1	TRBV6-6	ASSYGGQGQPQH
TRBJ1-1	NA	TRBV6-2/TRBV6-3	ASSYSPRVRDTEAF
TRBJ2-1	TRBD2	TRBV4-3	ASSQGPGGGSSYNEQF
TRBJ1-2	NA	TRBV4-2	ASSQDGGAGYT
TRBJ2-3	TRBD1	TRBV7-3	ASSFNPGGETQY
TRBJ2-1	TRBD2	TRBV7-3	ASSLLAGGPGEQF
TRBJ2-7	TRBD2	TRBV30	AWGRAGTYEQY
TRBJ2-1	TRBD1	TRBV7-2	ASSLATGGSYNEQF
TRBJ2-5	NA	TRBV28	ASRGTGSQETQY
TRBJ2-1	NA	TRBV7-6	ASSLASGGNEQF
TRBJ2-1	TRBD2	TRBV28	ASSSGLAGIFEQF
TRBJ2-3	NA	TRBV3-1	ASSQDPGIQGSAEDTQY
TRBJ1-6	NA	TRBV27	ASSLVGSYNSPLH
TRBJ1-2	TRBD1	TRBV30	AWSNNWTGRYGYT
TRBJ2-5	NA	TRBV2	ASKPTFQETQY
TRBJ2-1	TRBD1	TRBV4-3	ASSQGRDRVGNEQF
TRBJ1-2	TRBD1	TRBV7-9	ASSRNVLGGEGYT
TRBJ2-7	NA	TRBV18	ASSPPGGSYEQY
TRBJ2-6	TRBD1	TRBV20-1	SARDQGVEAGANVLT
TRBJ2-7	NA	TRBV5-1	ASSLGHGSYEQY
TRBJ1-2	NA	TRBV14	ASSQDTFYGYT
TRBJ1-5	NA	TRBV6-2/TRBV6-3	ASSYHREGPQH
TRBJ2-2	TRBD2	TRBV6-1	ASSEAAGLAGVTGELF
TRBJ2-3	NA	TRBV5-1	ASSTGQTLLSTDTQY
TRBJ2-5	TRBD2	TRBV12-3/TRBV12-4	ASSTGTSGRVGGWTQY
TRBJ2-5	NA	TRBV14	ASSQETGWYQETQY
TRBJ2-1	NA	TRBV9	ASSVSGQPRSYNEQF
TRBJ1-5	NA	TRBV12-3/TRBV12-4	ASSPRQGHDINQPQH
TRBJ2-7	NA	TRBV29-1	SVGRGASSYEQY
TRBJ1-5	NA	TRBV6-1	ASSVLDSWGNQPQH
TRBJ2-1	TRBD2	TRBV6-2/TRBV6-3	ASWGLAGGSSYNEQF
TRBJ2-1	NA	TRBV19	ASSPPGPYNEQF
TRBJ1-3	NA	TRBV18	ASSPGAGNTIY
TRBJ2-1	TRBD2	TRBV29-1	SVGTSGNRNEQF
TRBJ1-5	TRBD1	TRBV4-2	ASSRVGGSGQGNVGNQPQH
TRBJ2-1	NA	TRBV27	ASTRLGPSIGEQF
TRBJ2-1	TRBD2	TRBV7-6	ASSLRLATTYNEQF
TRBJ2-3	NA	TRBV5-1	ASSFVRWGTDTQY